The sequence of this T cell receptor (beta chain) was determined in a study of blood T cell repertoires in COVID-19. Those who participated ranged in age from 18 to 89 years and resided in approximately 26 US areas. Trimming took 5 bases from V and 4 from J; bases not matched to a gene: 5. Germline V gives CDR1 LGHDT, CDR2 YNNKEL (reference sequence). CDR3 length: 14 residues. Original processing methods: Cell counts per sample came from amplifying reference gene primers. Assay: immunoSEQ multiplex PCR; the TCRdb copy retains only in-frame clones and omits some. Clonal size and the V and J genes are those of that table, whereas D and trimming came from the DNA. The sample lists 200,000 to 250,000 clones; 86% were seen once.

The sample was PBMCs or T cells enriched from blood (not recorded which). This TCR derives from a woman aged 45-59 years in a cohort exposed to, infected with or recovered from COVID-19 (not recorded which). The gene calls are TRBV3-1 (or the pseudogene TRBV3-2) and TRBJ1-3, with TRBD1 matching 7 bases. This CDR3 is CASSYQGEGNTIYF. CDR3 sequence (DNA): TGTGCCAGCAGCTACCAGGGGGAGGGAAACACCATATATTTT.